Shown below are 12 T cell receptor beta chains from a single sample sequenced in a study of blood T cell repertoires in COVID-19. TCRdb's copy holds only in-frame clones and misses some; the assay was immunoSEQ multiplex PCR. Here the sample spans fewer than 110,000 clones, around 90% being singletons. Sequenced sample: peripheral blood. All receptors come from a man in his forties or fifties with acute or convalescent COVID-19.

The V call is TRBV19, the J call TRBJ2-2; no clear D. In germline, CDR1 is LNHDA, CDR2 SQIVND (reference sequence). V lost 0 bases and J 6 bases, leaving 8 bases between the germline ends. The length of the CDR3 is 14 residues. CDR3 loop: CASSIDLLSGELFF. The CDR3 region has the DNA TGTGCCAGTAGTATAGATCTCCTGTCCGGGGAGCTGTTTTTT.

This clone was recorded only once. The chain carries TRBV6-5 and TRBJ2-7; 7 bases are shared with TRBD1. V trimming: 6 bases; J trimming: 2 bases; junction bases outside the gene matches: 7. This CDR3 is built from 14 residues. Germline CDR1 and CDR2: MNHEY and SVGAGI. CDR3 sequence (DNA): TGTGCCAGCAGCGCCTGGGGACAGACCTACGAGCAGTACTTC. It yields the protein CASSAWGQTYEQYF.

The rearrangement links TRBV5-1 to TRBJ2-7; TRBD1 aligns across 7 bases. Germline V gene sequence: CDR1 SGHRS, CDR2 YFSETQ. After removal of 3 bases from V and 5 bases from J, the junction contained 8 bases not matched to a gene. This CDR3 spans 14 amino acids. The DNA for the CDR3 is TGCGCCAGCAGCTCCGGGACAGCAAAACACGAGCAGTACTTC. Its protein is CASSSGTAKHEQYF.

The chain has TRBV6-5 and TRBJ1-5, with D perhaps matching TRBD1 (6 bases). The CDR3 length is 14 residues. The germline V and J ends were trimmed by 5 bases and 2 bases, with 10 bases remaining between them. Germline-derived CDR1 and CDR2 are MNHEY and SVGAGI. In DNA, the CDR3 is TGTGCCAGCAGTACAGGGAGAGGCAATCAGCCCCAGCATTTT. Translation: CASSTGRGNQPQHF.

This clone came up once. The J gene is TRBJ1-1, the V gene TRBV19; D gene ambiguous. This CDR3 is built from 16 residues. V was shortened by 2 bases and J by 0 bases, with 13 bases between the two germline ends. Germline V gene data show CDR1 as LNHDA and CDR2 as SQIVND (reference sequence). CDR3 region: CASSIRGSAMNTEAFF. DNA of the CDR3: TGTGCCAGTAGTATACGGGGTTCCGCTATGAACACTGAAGCTTTCTTT.

This clone was observed a single time. The rearrangement joins TRBV5-1 to TRBJ1-6; no firm D call. Germline V lookup: CDR1 SGHRS, CDR2 YFSETQ. V was pared by 4 bases and J by 5 bases, with 4 bases between. This CDR3 spans 12 amino acids. This CDR3 reads CASSPDNSPLHF. Written as DNA, the CDR3 is TGCGCCAGCAGCCCAGATAATTCACCCCTCCACTTT.

The gene calls are TRBV6-5 and TRBJ2-7; 9 positions agree with TRBD1. CDR1 and CDR2 (germline): MNHEY, SVGAGI. The CDR3 totals 15 residues. Losses at the gene ends were 6 bases for V and 4 bases for J; bases not matched to a gene: 10. The CDR3 DNA reads TGTGCCAGCAGAACACCTACAGGGGGCGCGTACGAGCAGTACTTC. It encodes CASRTPTGGAYEQYF.

The chain combines TRBV27 with TRBJ1-2; 8 nucleotides agree with TRBD1. V shed 5 bases, J shed 6 bases, and the junction held 2 bases outside the gene matches. This CDR3 has 12 residues. Germline V lookup: CDR1 MNHEY, CDR2 SMNVEV (reference sequence). The CDR3 DNA is TGTGCCAGCAGTCTGACAGGGGATGGCTACACCTTC. Protein: CASSLTGDGYTF.

The CDR3 DNA reads TGTGCCAGCAGTTTAAGCGGGGGGTACCAAGAGACCCAGTACTTC. This sequence encodes CASSLSGGYQETQYF. The rearrangement joins TRBV6-5 to TRBJ2-5; 9 nucleotides line up with TRBD2. This CDR3 is built from 15 residues. Germline V gene lookup returns CDR1 MNHEY and CDR2 SVGAGI. The V and J ends lost 4 bases and 0 bases, in that order; junction bases with no gene match: 3.

The rearrangement joins TRBV12-3 or TRBV12-4 to TRBJ1-2; D is possibly TRBD1 (5 bases). V lost 3 bases, J lost 8 bases, and 13 bases lay in between. This CDR3 has 13 residues. This CDR3 is CASSFSGPGGYTF. The CDR3 region has the DNA TGTGCCAGCAGTTTTTCAGGGCCAGGCGGCTACACCTTC.

A remark on this clone: The junction departs from germline at one end; a sequencing error may be responsible. J is TRBJ1-2 and V is TRBV23-1; no firm D call. TRBV23-1 is reported as an ORF; its role is uncertain. The CDR3 consists of 11 residues. The CDR3 is CASSPEEDGGF. In nucleotides, the CDR3 is TGCGCCAGCAGTCCGGAGGAGGACGGAGGCTTC.

The chain uses TRBV16 and TRBJ1-3; 8 nucleotides agree with TRBD1. CDR1 is KGHSY, CDR2 FQNENV, per germline. V gave up 3 bases and J gave up 2 bases; unmatched junction bases: 6. The CDR3 is 16 amino acids. CDR3 nucleotides: TGTGCCAGCAGCCATTCCCCAGGGGGCACTGGAAACACCATATATTTT. Amino acid sequence: CASSHSPGGTGNTIYF.